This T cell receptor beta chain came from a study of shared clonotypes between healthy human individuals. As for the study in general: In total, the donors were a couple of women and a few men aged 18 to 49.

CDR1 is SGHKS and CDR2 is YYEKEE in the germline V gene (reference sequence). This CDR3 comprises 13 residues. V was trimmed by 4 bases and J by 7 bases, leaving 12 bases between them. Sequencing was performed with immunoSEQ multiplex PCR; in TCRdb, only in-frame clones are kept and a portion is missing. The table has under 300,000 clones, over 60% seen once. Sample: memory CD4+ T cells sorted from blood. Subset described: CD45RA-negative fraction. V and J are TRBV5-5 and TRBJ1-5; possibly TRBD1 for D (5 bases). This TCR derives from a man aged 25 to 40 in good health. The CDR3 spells CASSHSGLQPQHF. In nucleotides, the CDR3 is TGTGCCAGCAGCCATTCAGGGTTGCAGCCCCAGCATTTT.